These 26 T cell receptor beta chains came from one sample sequenced in a study of blood T cell repertoires in COVID-19. The table came from immunoSEQ multiplex PCR; TCRdb's copy has only in-frame clones and leaves some out. The sample consists of approximately 70,000 clones, 85% to 90% of them appearing once. Sequenced input: peripheral blood. These receptors were obtained from a human donor in a cohort sampled during active COVID-19.

V is TRBV24-1 and J is TRBJ2-3, with 12 bases lining up with TRBD2. CDR3 length: 16 amino acids. Germline values: CDR1 KGHDR, CDR2 SFDVKD. After removal of 10 bases from V and 2 bases from J, the junction contained 9 bases not matched to a gene. DNA for the CDR3: TGTGCCACGTCAACTCGGACTAGCGGGGCCACAGATACGCAGTATTTT. It translates to CATSTRTSGATDTQYF.

This chain uses TRBV19 with TRBJ1-5; 8 bases map to TRBD1. Germline V gives CDR1 LNHDA, CDR2 SQIVND (reference sequence). This CDR3 region has 16 residues. J lost 5 bases, V lost 5 bases, and 11 bases had no gene match. For the CDR3, the DNA is TGTGCCAGTAGTCGGATTTCAGGACAGGGCGATCAGCCCCAGCATTTT. This encodes CASSRISGQGDQPQHF.

This clone was seen a handful of times. V usage is TRBV18 and J usage is TRBJ2-2; D unclear. The V gene's germline CDR1 is KGHSH and CDR2 LQKENI. The CDR3 has 16 residues. V was trimmed by 4 bases and J by 6 bases, leaving 18 bases between them. This chain's CDR3 is CASSQQVGLDAGELFF. CDR3 coding DNA: TGTGCCAGCTCACAACAAGTGGGCCTTGACGCCGGGGAGCTGTTTTTT.

The chain employs TRBV6-5 and TRBJ2-7; the match to TRBD1 covers 7 bases. The ends lost 6 bases at V and 0 bases at J; junction bases unmatched: 8. From germline, CDR1 is MNHEY and CDR2 SVGAGI. The CDR3 extends over 15 amino acids. The CDR3 region has the DNA TGTGCCAGCAGGGTACTGGGACAGCCCTCCTACGAGCAGTACTTC. This encodes CASRVLGQPSYEQYF.

CDR3: CASSVLPGTGGRDEQFF. The CDR3 region has the DNA TGCGCCAGCAGTGTTCTCCCGGGGACAGGGGGCCGGGATGAGCAGTTCTTC. The chain joins TRBV10-1 to TRBJ2-1; 12 nucleotides line up with TRBD1. V shed 4 bases, J shed 8 bases, and the junction held 12 bases outside the gene matches. This CDR3 is built from 17 residues. From germline, CDR1 is WNHNN and CDR2 SYGVQD (reference sequence).

The rearrangement joins TRBV28 to TRBJ1-1; perhaps TRBD1 as D (6 bases). Germline CDR1 MDHEN, CDR2 SYDVKM. The CDR3 sequence is 14 residues long. V dropped 6 bases and J dropped 1 base, with 12 bases sitting between them. CDR3 in amino acids: CASRETGWNTEAFF. The CDR3 DNA follows: TGTGCCAGCAGGGAAACAGGGTGGAACACTGAAGCTTTCTTT.

CDR3 region: CASSTARAYGYTF. The CDR3 DNA follows: TGTGCCAGTAGTACGGCGAGGGCATATGGCTACACCTTC. The chain joins TRBV19 to TRBJ1-2; D uncertain. From germline, CDR1 is LNHDA and CDR2 SQIVND (reference sequence). CDR3 length: 13 amino acids. V was trimmed by 4 bases and J by 5 bases, leaving 11 bases between them.

This chain connects TRBV27 to TRBJ2-7; a weak D match, TRBD1 (5 bases). The V end lost 4 bases, the J end lost 6 bases, and 19 bases lay between the germline ends. Germline V gives CDR1 MNHEY, CDR2 SMNVEV (reference sequence). This CDR3 is 15 amino acids long. The CDR3 DNA follows: TGTGCCAGCAGTTCCCTCAGAGACAGAACGGGCGAGCAGTACTTC. Protein: CASSSLRDRTGEQYF.

This chain uses TRBV5-1 with TRBJ1-1, with TRBD1 identical over 7 bases. The CDR3 is 14 residues long. Per the germline V gene, CDR1 is SGHRS and CDR2 is YFSETQ. Unmatched junction bases numbered 8, after V lost 3 bases and J lost 6 bases. The chain's CDR3 is CASSWTGRGPEAFF. The CDR3 region has the DNA TGCGCCAGCAGCTGGACAGGCAGGGGACCTGAAGCTTTCTTT. The complete variable domain, with remaining parts taken from reference TRBV5-1 and TRBJ1-1, reads KAGVTQTPRYLIKTRGQQVTLSCSPISGHRSVSWYQQTPGQGLQFLFEYFSETQRNKGNFPGRFSGRQFSNSRSEMNVSTLELGDSALYLCASSWTGRGPEAFFGQGTRLTVV.

The chain combines TRBV27 with TRBJ2-1, with D possibly matching TRBD1 (6 bases). Germline V gives CDR1 MNHEY, CDR2 SMNVEV (reference sequence). The CDR3 is made up of 17 amino acids. The germline V and J ends were trimmed by 6 bases and 2 bases, with 20 bases remaining between them. The CDR3: CASSPHSRGSAYNEQFF. CDR3 nucleotide sequence: TGTGCCAGCAGCCCTCACTCCAGGGGTTCGGCCTACAATGAGCAGTTCTTC.

The rearrangement uses TRBV19 and TRBJ2-3; weak D call: TRBD1 (6 bases). V lost 9 bases, J lost 3 bases, and 19 bases lay in between. Looked up from germline, CDR1 is LNHDA and CDR2 is SQIVND (reference sequence). The CDR3 loop spans 15 amino acids. The CDR3 region has the DNA TGTGCCAGCCGTTGGGACCAGGGGACGACAGATACGCAGTATTTT. Translation gives CASRWDQGTTDTQYF.

V is TRBV19 and J is TRBJ1-1, with 8 bases identical to TRBD1. This CDR3 spans 15 amino acids. With V trimmed by 4 bases and J by 2 bases, 6 bases remained unmatched. Germline values: CDR1 LNHDA, CDR2 SQIVND (reference sequence). CDR3 in DNA: TGTGCCAGTAGTAGAGTTGGGACAGGCAACACTGAAGCTTTCTTT. The encoded protein is CASSRVGTGNTEAFF.

The chain employs TRBV5-1 and TRBJ2-3, with TRBD2 matching over 8 bases. V was clipped by 4 bases and J by 6 bases; unmatched bases: 13. This CDR3 region has 16 residues. Germline V gene lookup returns CDR1 SGHRS and CDR2 YFSETQ. Written as DNA, the CDR3 is TGCGCCAGCAGCCCGGATGGTGCGGGGGGCTCGGATACGCAGTATTTT. Its translation is CASSPDGAGGSDTQYF. The full variable domain, rest sourced from reference TRBV5-1 and TRBJ2-3, is KAGVTQTPRYLIKTRGQQVTLSCSPISGHRSVSWYQQTPGQGLQFLFEYFSETQRNKGNFPGRFSGRQFSNSRSEMNVSTLELGDSALYLCASSPDGAGGSDTQYFGPGTRLTVL.

The chain joins TRBV18 to TRBJ1-2; a weak D match, TRBD1 (5 bases). The CDR3 consists of 14 residues. V was cut by 0 bases and J by 5 bases, with 10 bases left in between. Germline CDR1 KGHSH, CDR2 LQKENI. The CDR3 region has the DNA TGTGCCAGCTCACCACCTTTAGACAGTTATGGCTACACCTTC. It codes for CASSPPLDSYGYTF.

The chain joins TRBV18 to TRBJ2-2; TRBD1 matches 7 bases. Unmatched junction bases numbered 2, after V lost 3 bases and J lost 4 bases. Germline lookup yields CDR1 KGHSH and CDR2 LQKENI. The CDR3 totals 14 residues. CDR3 in amino acids: CASSPGTVTGELFF. As DNA, the CDR3 is TGTGCCAGCTCACCCGGGACAGTCACCGGGGAGCTGTTTTTT.

V usage is TRBV6-5 and J usage is TRBJ1-6; D call uncertain. This CDR3 contains 14 residues. Germline V gene lookup returns CDR1 MNHEY and CDR2 SVGAGI. Trimming removed 0 bases at V and 7 bases at J, with 7 bases between. The CDR3 DNA is TGTGCCAGCAGTTACTCGTACAGAAATTCACCCCTCCACTTT. Its translation is CASSYSYRNSPLHF.

This sequence joins TRBV15 and TRBJ2-1, with D maybe TRBD2 (6 bases). Trimming shortened V by 0 bases and J by 7 bases, and 13 bases separated the two germline ends. Germline V gene lookup returns CDR1 LNHNV and CDR2 YYDKDF (reference sequence). CDR3 length equals 15 residues. In nucleotides, the CDR3 is TGTGCCACCAGCAGAGATCGCGGGGTTACGAATGAGCAGTTCTTC. This translates into CATSRDRGVTNEQFF.

The rearrangement uses TRBV30 and TRBJ1-3; D might be TRBD1 (5 bases). Trimming took 3 bases from V and 1 from J, leaving 10 bases between them. Germline loops: CDR1 GTSNPN, CDR2 SVGIG (reference sequence). The CDR3 runs to 14 residues. The CDR3 reads CAWSPGTSGNTIYF. In DNA form, the CDR3 reads TGTGCCTGGAGCCCAGGGACTTCTGGAAACACCATATATTTT.

V usage is TRBV11-3 and J usage is TRBJ2-5, with TRBD1 identical over 8 bases. Germline CDR1 and CDR2: SGHNT and YENEEA. This CDR3 is 17 amino acids long. Unmatched junction bases numbered 16, after V lost 5 bases and J lost 5 bases. Here the CDR3 DNA reads TGTGCCAGCAGCCCTCGGGGCGCTACAGGGGGATTGGAGACCCAGTACTTC. It yields the protein CASSPRGATGGLETQYF.

The chain combines TRBV5-6 with TRBJ1-6; D gene uncertain. Trimming cost V 0 bases and J 9 bases, with 10 bases left between them. Germline CDR1 reads SGHDT; CDR2 reads YYEEEE. This CDR3 has 14 residues. CDR3: CASSLASVGSPLHF. The CDR3 coding sequence is TGTGCCAGCAGCTTGGCCAGCGTTGGTTCACCCCTCCACTTT.

The rearrangement uses TRBV9 and TRBJ1-1; D perhaps matches TRBD1 (5 bases). Germline CDR1 is SGDLS and CDR2 is YYNGEE. This CDR3 has 14 residues. V lost 3 bases, J lost 1 base, and 10 bases lay in between. CDR3 sequence (DNA): TGTGCCAGCAGCGCCAGGGCAAGGAACACTGAAGCTTTCTTT. This gives the protein CASSARARNTEAFF.

V usage is TRBV6-6 and J usage is TRBJ1-1; 12 bases are a match to TRBD1. Looked up from germline, CDR1 is MNHNY and CDR2 is SVGAGI (reference sequence). V shed 6 bases and J 1 base; nucleotides not matched to a gene: 6. The CDR3 sequence is 16 residues long. The CDR3 sequence: CASRPGQGAPNTEAFF. The CDR3 nucleotides are TGTGCCAGCAGGCCGGGACAGGGGGCGCCGAACACTGAAGCTTTCTTT.

The V call is TRBV18, the J call TRBJ1-1; no firm D call. This CDR3 comprises 16 residues. CDR1 is KGHSH, CDR2 LQKENI, per germline. V was shortened by 4 bases and J by 1 base, with 16 bases between the two germline ends. This CDR3 reads CASSLPFGESNTEAFF. The CDR3 DNA sequence: TGTGCCAGCTCACTGCCGTTTGGTGAGTCGAACACTGAAGCTTTCTTT.

This chain connects TRBV10-3 to TRBJ1-5, with 9 bases matching TRBD1. The CDR3 extends over 15 amino acids. The ends lost 0 bases at V and 6 bases at J; junction bases unmatched: 3. Per germline, CDR1 ENHRY and CDR2 SYGVKD. CDR3 in amino acids: CAISESGTGIQPQHF. CDR3 nucleotides: TGTGCCATCAGTGAGTCAGGGACAGGGATTCAGCCCCAGCATTTT.

The chain links TRBV6-2 or TRBV6-3 to TRBJ2-3, with TRBD2 matching over 7 bases. Trimming took 2 bases from V and 0 from J; bases not matched to a gene: 2. The length of the CDR3 is 15 residues. Germline V lookup: CDR1 MNHEY, CDR2 SVGEGT. As DNA, the CDR3 is TGTGCCAGCAGTTACGGGCGGGAGAGCACAGATACGCAGTATTTT. Amino acid sequence: CASSYGRESTDTQYF.

In DNA, the CDR3 is TGTGCCAGCAGTTACGGGGCGGGGGGGACAGATACGCAGTATTTT. It translates to CASSYGAGGTDTQYF. J is TRBJ2-3 and V is TRBV6-2 or TRBV6-3; the match to TRBD2 covers 9 bases. Germline V gene data show CDR1 as MNHEY and CDR2 as SVGEGT. Trimming cost V 2 bases and J 3 bases; bases outside gene matches: 3. This CDR3 is built from 15 residues.